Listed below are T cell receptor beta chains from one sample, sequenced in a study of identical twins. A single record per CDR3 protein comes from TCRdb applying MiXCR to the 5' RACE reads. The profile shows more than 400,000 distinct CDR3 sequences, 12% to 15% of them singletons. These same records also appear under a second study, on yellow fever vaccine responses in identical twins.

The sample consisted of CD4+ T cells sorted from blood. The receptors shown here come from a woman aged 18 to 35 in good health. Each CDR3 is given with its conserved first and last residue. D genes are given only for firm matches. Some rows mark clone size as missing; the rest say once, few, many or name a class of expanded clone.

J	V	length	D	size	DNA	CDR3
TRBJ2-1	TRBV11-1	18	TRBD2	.	TGTGCCAGCAGCTTAACTCCTAGCGGGGGCGCCGGATACAATGAGCAGTTCTTC	CASSLTPSGGAGYNEQFF
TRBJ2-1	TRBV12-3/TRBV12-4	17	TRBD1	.	TGTGCCAGCAGTTTAAGGTCGACAGGGGGCTCCTACAATGAGCAGTTCTTC	CASSLRSTGGSYNEQFF
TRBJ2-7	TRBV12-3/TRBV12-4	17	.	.	TGTGCCAGCAGTTTAATTGGTTCTGTGGGGGATCTTTGGGAGCAGTACTTC	CASSLIGSVGDLWEQYF
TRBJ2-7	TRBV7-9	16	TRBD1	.	TGTGCCAGCAGCTTGGGGAACCGGGACAGGGCCTACGAGCAGTACTTC	CASSLGNRDRAYEQYF
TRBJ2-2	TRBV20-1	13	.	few	TGCAGTCTTTGGGGGGCCGACACCGGGGAGCTGTTTTTT	CSLWGADTGELFF
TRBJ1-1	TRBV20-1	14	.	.	TGCAGTGCTAGCTCAGGGACCTTGAACACTGAAGCTTTCTTT	CSASSGTLNTEAFF
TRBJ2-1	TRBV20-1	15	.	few	TGCAGTGCTAGAAGTAGACAGAGCTCCTACAATGAGCAGTTCTTC	CSARSRQSSYNEQFF
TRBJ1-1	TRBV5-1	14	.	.	TGCGCCAGCAGCTTGGAGGGGATGTGGACTGAAGCTTTCTTT	CASSLEGMWTEAFF
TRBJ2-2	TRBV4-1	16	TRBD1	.	TGCGCCAGCAGCCAAGGACAGGGGGCTGGAACCGGGGAGCTGTTTTTT	CASSQGQGAGTGELFF
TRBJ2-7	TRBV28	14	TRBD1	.	TGTGCCAGCAGTTCCCCGGGACAGATCTACGAGCAGTACTTC	CASSSPGQIYEQYF
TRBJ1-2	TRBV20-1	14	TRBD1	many	TGCAGTGCCATACCGGGACAGGGTAACTATGGCTACACCTTC	CSAIPGQGNYGYTF
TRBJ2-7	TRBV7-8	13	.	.	TGTGCCAGCAGCTACGGACTTGCGCGCGAGCAGTACTTC	CASSYGLAREQYF
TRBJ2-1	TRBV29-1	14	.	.	TGCAGCGTTTACAGAACACCTAATTACAATGAGCAGTTCTTC	CSVYRTPNYNEQFF
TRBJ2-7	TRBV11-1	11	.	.	TGTGCCAGCAGCTCGGCCTACGAGCAGTACTTC	CASSSAYEQYF
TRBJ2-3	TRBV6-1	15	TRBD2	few	TGTGCCAGCACCCCCGGGACTAGCGGTTCAGATACGCAGTATTTT	CASTPGTSGSDTQYF
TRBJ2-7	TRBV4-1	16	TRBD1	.	TGCGCCAGCAGCCAAGATTGGACAGGGGTCGCCTACGAGCAGTACTTC	CASSQDWTGVAYEQYF
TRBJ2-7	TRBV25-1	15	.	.	TGTGCCAGCAGCCACCTTTACATGGAGGGTAACGAGCAGTACTTC	CASSHLYMEGNEQYF
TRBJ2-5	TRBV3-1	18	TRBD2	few	TGTGCCAGCAGCCAAGATTTCGAGGAGCGGGGGGGTCAAGAGACCCAGTACTTC	CASSQDFEERGGQETQYF
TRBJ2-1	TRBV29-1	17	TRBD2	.	TGCAGCGTTGAATATAGCGGGAGGGCCCGGGTCTCCAATGAGCAGTTCTTC	CSVEYSGRARVSNEQFF
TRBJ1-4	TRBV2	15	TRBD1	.	TGTGCCAGCAGTGACTCCGGGACAGGGAATGAAAAACTGTTTTTT	CASSDSGTGNEKLFF
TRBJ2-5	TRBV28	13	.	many	TGTGCCAGCAGTTTGACGGGGAGAGAGACCCAGTACTTC	CASSLTGRETQYF
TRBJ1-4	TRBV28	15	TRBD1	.	TGTGCCAGCAGTTTATGGGGGACAGGGCCTGAAAAACTGTTTTTT	CASSLWGTGPEKLFF
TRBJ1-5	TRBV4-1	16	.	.	TGCGCCAGCAGCCAAACGGGGGGTTCGAGCAATCAGCCCCAGCATTTT	CASSQTGGSSNQPQHF